This TCR beta chain was recovered during a study of CD8 T cells in ankylosing spondylitis. This clonotype was seen at least ten times. The junction shows a germline mismatch at one end, possibly a read error. TCRdb analysed the 5' RACE reads with MiXCR anew, one entry per CDR3 protein. The sample has some 250,000 distinct CDR3 sequences, about 10% seen once. This CDR3 region has 14 residues. The germline CDR1 and CDR2 sequences are SGHRS and YFSETQ. The sample comprised blood, either unsorted or a sorted T cell fraction (not recorded which). This TCR derives from a male donor with ankylosing spondylitis or in good health (not recorded which). The chain joins TRBV5-1 to TRBJ1-1; D gene uncertain. CDR3 sequence: CASSLRAGNTEAFF. As DNA, the CDR3 is TGTGCCAGCAGTTTGAGGGCTGGGAACACTGAAGCTTTCTTT. The complete variable domain, with remaining parts taken from reference TRBV5-1 and TRBJ1-1, reads KAGVTQTPRYLIKTRGQQVTLSCSPISGHRSVSWYQQTPGQGLQFLFEYFSETQRNKGNFPGRFSGRQFSNSRSEMNVSTLELGDSALYLCASSLRAGNTEAFFGQGTRLTVV.